Shown below are 8 T cell receptor beta chains from a single sample sequenced in a study of cytomegalovirus exposure and HLA in healthy donors. Researchers ran the PCR with 60 Vbeta and 13 Jbeta primers. TCRdb's table, derived via immunoSEQ multiplex PCR, lists solely in-frame clones and lacks some. The sample yields some 150,000 clones, approximately 82% seen once. Input material: PBMCs. These receptors were taken from a woman aged 40 to 50 in good health and CMV-seronegative.

The chain combines TRBV7-2 with TRBJ2-3; 9 bases agree with TRBD2. The germline gives CDR1 SGHTA, CDR2 FQGNSA. CDR3 length: 14 amino acids. The V and J ends lost 7 bases and 6 bases, in that order; junction bases with no gene match: 8. The CDR3, as DNA: TGTGCCAGCATCCCGGGACTAGCTTCCGATACGCAGTATTTT. Its protein is CASIPGLASDTQYF. Combining the CDR3 with reference TRBV7-2 and TRBJ2-3 gives the whole variable domain GAGVSQSPSNKVTEKGKDVELRCDPISGHTALYWYRQSLGQGLEFLIYFQGNSAPDKSGLPSDRFSAERTGGSVSTLTIQRTQQEDSAVYLCASIPGLASDTQYFGPGTRLTVL.

The V call is TRBV6-6, the J call TRBJ2-1; 12 nucleotides agree with TRBD2. V gave up 2 bases and J gave up 9 bases; unmatched junction bases: 8. The CDR3 runs to 16 residues. Germline CDR1 MNHNY, CDR2 SVGAGI (reference sequence). The CDR3 nucleotides read TGTGCCAGCAGTTACCCTACTAGCGGGAGGCCGCCTGAGCAGTTCTTC. Its translation is CASSYPTSGRPPEQFF.

This rearrangement joins TRBV28 to TRBJ2-7; maybe TRBD1 (6 bases). Trimming shortened V by 5 bases and J by 1 base, and 15 bases separated the two germline ends. CDR1 is MDHEN and CDR2 is SYDVKM in the germline V gene. The CDR3 sequence is 15 residues long. CDR3 bases: TGTGCCAGCAGTACCGACAGGATCCCGTCCTACGAGCAGTACTTC. Translated, it gives CASSTDRIPSYEQYF.

The CDR3: CASSLSSSVSSGNTIYF. The CDR3 DNA reads TGCGCCAGCAGCTTGAGTTCCTCGGTAAGCTCTGGAAACACCATATATTTT. The chain joins TRBV5-1 to TRBJ1-3; D ambiguous. CDR1 is SGHRS and CDR2 is YFSETQ in the germline V gene. V was pared by 1 base and J by 0 bases, with 14 bases between. The CDR3 is 17 residues long. Based on the CDR3 plus reference TRBV5-1 and TRBJ1-3, the full variable domain is KAGVTQTPRYLIKTRGQQVTLSCSPISGHRSVSWYQQTPGQGLQFLFEYFSETQRNKGNFPGRFSGRQFSNSRSEMNVSTLELGDSALYLCASSLSSSVSSGNTIYFGEGSWLTVV.

The chain employs TRBV5-6 and TRBJ1-3; D unresolved. CDR3 length: 14 residues. V gave up 0 bases and J gave up 0 bases, with 4 bases separating them. Germline V gene sequence: CDR1 SGHDT, CDR2 YYEEEE. The CDR3 nucleotides are TGTGCCAGCAGCTTGGCGGTCTCTGGAAACACCATATATTTT. This codes for CASSLAVSGNTIYF.

CDR3 sequence (DNA): TGTGCCACCTCGATACCTAGCGCCACCTACGAGCAGTACTTC. Residues: CATSIPSATYEQYF. The chain is built from TRBV28 and TRBJ2-7, with D tentatively TRBD2 (6 bases). The CDR3 contains 14 residues. CDR1 is MDHEN and CDR2 is SYDVKM in the germline V gene. V gave up 10 bases and J gave up 2 bases, with 18 bases separating them.

This clone was observed once. The rearrangement links TRBV19 to TRBJ1-5; TRBD1 agrees at 9 bases. The CDR3 loop spans 17 amino acids. The germline gives CDR1 LNHDA, CDR2 SQIVND (reference sequence). The V and J ends lost 3 bases and 3 bases, in that order; junction bases with no gene match: 9. CDR3 sequence: CASSIETHRGLNQPQHF. CDR3 sequence (DNA): TGTGCCAGTAGTATTGAGACACACAGGGGGCTCAATCAGCCCCAGCATTTT.

This chain uses TRBV28 with TRBJ2-7, with 15 positions matching TRBD2. With 5 bases clipped from V and 4 bases from J, the junction kept 6 bases outside the gene matches. The germline V gene has CDR1 MDHEN and CDR2 SYDVKM. CDR3 length: 16 amino acids. This chain's CDR3 is CASSPSGLAGGYEQYF. For the CDR3, the DNA is TGTGCCAGCAGTCCGTCCGGACTAGCGGGAGGGTACGAGCAGTACTTC.